This entry features one TCR beta chain sequence. Its antigen is not known. The source of the sample is a study of T cell responses to AZD1222 COVID-19 vaccine. Regarding the study as a whole: Repertoire collection took place solely once the T cell response had peaked. Recipients of two AZD1222 doses showed rising Spike-specific TCR breadth and depth.

Germline lookup yields CDR1 MNHEY and CDR2 SMNVEV (reference sequence). V lost 8 bases, J lost 5 bases, and 13 bases lay in between. This CDR3 is 13 amino acids long. Clones were sequenced by immunoSEQ multiplex PCR, and TCRdb holds only the in-frame ones, with some missing. The sample shows approximately 150,000 clones, about 87% of them seen only once. This TCR came from an adult who received the MenACWY meningococcal vaccine as a control. This rearrangement joins TRBV27 to TRBJ2-1, with D uncertain. The sequenced sample was peripheral blood, obtained 28 days after the second dose of the MenACWY control vaccine. This CDR3 reads CASRKDRHNEQFF. CDR3 sequence (DNA): TGTGCCAGCCGCAAGGACCGCCACAATGAGCAGTTCTTC.